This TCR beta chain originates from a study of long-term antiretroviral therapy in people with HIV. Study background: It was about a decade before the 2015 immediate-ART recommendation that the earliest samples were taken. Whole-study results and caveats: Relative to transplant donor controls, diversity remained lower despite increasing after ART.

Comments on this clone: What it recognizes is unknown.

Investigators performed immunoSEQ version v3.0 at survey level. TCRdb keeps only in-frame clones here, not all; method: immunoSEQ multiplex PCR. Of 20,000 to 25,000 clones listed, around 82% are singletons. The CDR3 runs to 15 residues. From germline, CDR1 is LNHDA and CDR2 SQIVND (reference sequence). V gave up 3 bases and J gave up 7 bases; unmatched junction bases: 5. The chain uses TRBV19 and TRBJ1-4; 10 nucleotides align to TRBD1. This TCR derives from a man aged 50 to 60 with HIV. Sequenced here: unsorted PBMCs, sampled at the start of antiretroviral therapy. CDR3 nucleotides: TGTGCCAGTAGTATTTCGCGGGACAGGGGTGAAAAACTGTTTTTT. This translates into CASSISRDRGEKLFF.